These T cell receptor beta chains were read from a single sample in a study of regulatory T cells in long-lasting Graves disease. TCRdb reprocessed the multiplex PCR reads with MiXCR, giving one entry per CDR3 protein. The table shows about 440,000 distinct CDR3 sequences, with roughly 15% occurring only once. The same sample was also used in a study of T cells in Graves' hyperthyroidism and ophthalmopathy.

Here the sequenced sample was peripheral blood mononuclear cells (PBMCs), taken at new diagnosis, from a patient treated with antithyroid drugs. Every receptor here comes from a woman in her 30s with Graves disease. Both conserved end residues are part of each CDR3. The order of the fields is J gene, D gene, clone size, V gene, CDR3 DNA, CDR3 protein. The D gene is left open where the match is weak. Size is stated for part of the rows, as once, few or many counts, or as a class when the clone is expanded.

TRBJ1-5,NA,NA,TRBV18,TGTGCCAGCTCATGGGATGCGAGACAGGACAATCAGCCCCAGCATTTT,CASSWDARQDNQPQHF
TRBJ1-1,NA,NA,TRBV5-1,TGCGCCAGCAGCTTGGATGCGGTGAACACTGAAGCTTTCTTT,CASSLDAVNTEAFF
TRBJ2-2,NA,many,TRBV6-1,TGTGCCAGCACCACAACCGGGGAGCTGTTTTTT,CASTTTGELFF
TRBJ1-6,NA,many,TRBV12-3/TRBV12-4,TGTGCCAGCAGTTTAGTCCAGAGCGATTCACCCCTCCACTTT,CASSLVQSDSPLHF
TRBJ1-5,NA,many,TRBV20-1,TGCAGTGCTAGAGATGTGGGGGGGCAGCCCCAGCATTTT,CSARDVGGQPQHF
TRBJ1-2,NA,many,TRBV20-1,TGCAGTGCTACTACACAGGGAAACTATGGCTACACCTTC,CSATTQGNYGYTF
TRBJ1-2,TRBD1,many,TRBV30,TGTGCCTGGAGTGCCCCCGGGACAGGGATAAGCTATGGCTACACCTTC,CAWSAPGTGISYGYTF
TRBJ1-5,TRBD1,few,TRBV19,TGTGCCAGTAGCCGGGGAGTGGGGACAGGGTCTACCAATCAGCCCCAGCATTTT,CASSRGVGTGSTNQPQHF
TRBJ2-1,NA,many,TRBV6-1,TGTGCCAGCATAAAACCGGGATTCCACTACAATGAGCAGTTCTTC,CASIKPGFHYNEQFF
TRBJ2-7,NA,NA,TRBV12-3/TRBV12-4,TGTGCCAGCAACCCTACAGGGTCGCGGGACGAGCAGTACTTC,CASNPTGSRDEQYF
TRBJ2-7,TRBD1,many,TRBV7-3,TGTGCCAGCAGCGTCCCGGGACAGGTGGGATGGCGGCATATCTACGAGCAGTACTTC,CASSVPGQVGWRHIYEQYF
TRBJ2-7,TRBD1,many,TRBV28,TGTGCCACCATAGGACAGGCCCCGAACTTATTTTCCTACGAGCAGTACTTC,CATIGQAPNLFSYEQYF
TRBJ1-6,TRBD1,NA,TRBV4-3,TGCGCCAGCAGCCAAGAACCGGGACAGAAAAATTCACCCCTCCACTTT,CASSQEPGQKNSPLHF
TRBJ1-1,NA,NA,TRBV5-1,TGCGCCAGCGCTTTGACACCTAACACTGAAGCTTTCTTT,CASALTPNTEAFF
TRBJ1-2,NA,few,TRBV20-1,TGCAGTGCTAGAGGGCGGGTAGTCTATGGCTACACCTTC,CSARGRVVYGYTF
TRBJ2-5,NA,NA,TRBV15,TGTGCCACCAGCAGGAAAGACACACAAGAGACCCAGTACTTC,CATSRKDTQETQYF
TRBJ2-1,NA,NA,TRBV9,TGTGCCAGCAGCGTAGTTATTGTGGCTAGCGTCTACAATGAGCAGTTCTTC,CASSVVIVASVYNEQFF
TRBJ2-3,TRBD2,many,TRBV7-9,TGTGCCAGCAGCTTGTATGGGCCTAGCGGGAGAAGGGCGACAGATACGCAGTATTTT,CASSLYGPSGRRATDTQYF
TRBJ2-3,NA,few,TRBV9,TGTGCCAGCAGCGACTCCCACACAGATACGCAGTATTTT,CASSDSHTDTQYF
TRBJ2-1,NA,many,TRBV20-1,TGCAGTGCTAGAGATGGGGAGCAGTTCTTC,CSARDGEQFF
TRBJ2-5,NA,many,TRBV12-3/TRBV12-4,TGTGCCAGCAGTTTAGTTCTCTTGGAGACCCAGTACTTC,CASSLVLLETQYF
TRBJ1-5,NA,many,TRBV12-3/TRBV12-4,TGTGCCAGCATTGGAGCAGGGGATCAGCCCCAGCATTTT,CASIGAGDQPQHF
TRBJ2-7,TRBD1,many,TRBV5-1,TGCGCCAGCACCCGATCCCTCCCGGGACAGGGGAAGGCACGCGAGCAGTACTTC,CASTRSLPGQGKAREQYF